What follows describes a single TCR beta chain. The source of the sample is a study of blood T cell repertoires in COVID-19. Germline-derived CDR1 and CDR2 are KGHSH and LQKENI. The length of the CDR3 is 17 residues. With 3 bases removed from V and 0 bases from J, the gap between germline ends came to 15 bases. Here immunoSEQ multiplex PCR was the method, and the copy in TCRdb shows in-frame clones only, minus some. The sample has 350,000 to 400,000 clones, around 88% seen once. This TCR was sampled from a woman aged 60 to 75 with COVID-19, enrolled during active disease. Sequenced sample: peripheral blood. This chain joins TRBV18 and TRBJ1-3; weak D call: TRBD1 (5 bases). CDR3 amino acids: CASSPIRGESSGNTIYF. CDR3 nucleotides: TGTGCCAGCTCACCGATTAGGGGCGAGAGCTCTGGAAACACCATATATTTT.